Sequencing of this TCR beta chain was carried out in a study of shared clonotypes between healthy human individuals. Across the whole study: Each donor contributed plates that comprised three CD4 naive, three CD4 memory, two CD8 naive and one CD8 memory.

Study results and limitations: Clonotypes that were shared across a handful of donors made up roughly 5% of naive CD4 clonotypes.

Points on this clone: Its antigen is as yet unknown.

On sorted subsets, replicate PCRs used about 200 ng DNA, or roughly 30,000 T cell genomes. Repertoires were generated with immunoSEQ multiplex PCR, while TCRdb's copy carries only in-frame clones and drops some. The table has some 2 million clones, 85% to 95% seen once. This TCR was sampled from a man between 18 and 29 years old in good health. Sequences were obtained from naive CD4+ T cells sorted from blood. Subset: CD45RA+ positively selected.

Written as DNA, the CDR3 is TGTGCCACCCTAACGGGGGGGCCCTCCTACGAGCAGTACTTC. It translates to CATLTGGPSYEQYF. This sequence joins TRBV28 and TRBJ2-7; 8 bases map to TRBD2. V was pared by 10 bases and J by 0 bases, with 8 bases of the junction left unmatched. The CDR3 loop spans 14 amino acids. CDR1 MDHEN and CDR2 SYDVKM come from the germline V gene.